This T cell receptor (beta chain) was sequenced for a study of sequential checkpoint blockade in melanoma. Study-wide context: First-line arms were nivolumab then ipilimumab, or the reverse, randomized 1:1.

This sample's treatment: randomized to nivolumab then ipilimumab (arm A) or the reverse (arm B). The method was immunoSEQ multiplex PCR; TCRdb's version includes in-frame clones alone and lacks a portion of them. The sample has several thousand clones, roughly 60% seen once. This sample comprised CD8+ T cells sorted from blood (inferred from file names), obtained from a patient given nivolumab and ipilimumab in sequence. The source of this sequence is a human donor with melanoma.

CDR3 in amino acids: CASSPPGTYEQYF. Here the CDR3 DNA reads TGTGCCAGCAGTCCCCCGGGAACCTACGAGCAGTACTTC. The gene calls are TRBV28 and TRBJ2-7, with D perhaps TRBD2 (5 bases). The CDR3 is made up of 13 amino acids. Trimming stripped 5 bases from V and 2 bases from J, with 10 bases between. The germline CDR1 and CDR2 sequences are MDHEN and SYDVKM.